This TCR beta chain was captured in a study of T cells after posttransplantation cyclophosphamide. Findings and limits, study-wide: Donor CD8+ memory clones often dominated recipient blood repertoires at later times. Tissue-infiltrating T cells from skin or gut overlapped little with blood T cells.

On the day of bone marrow donation, the related graft donor provided peripheral blood. V gave up 6 bases and J gave up 5 bases, with 14 bases separating them. The CDR3 covers 14 residues. Profiled with immunoSEQ multiplex PCR; TCRdb holds only in-frame clones, not every one. This sample comprises around 35,000 clones, none seen once only. To note about this clone: The antigen is not known.

The chain combines TRBV6-7 with TRBJ1-5; D possibly corresponds to TRBD1 (6 bases). TRBV6-7 is designated an ORF whose function remains uncertain. The sample was PBMCs. The source of this sequence is a girl aged 10-17 years in good health, CMV-negative, and a related stem cell transplant donor. In DNA form, the CDR3 reads TGTGCCAGCAGACGAACAGGGTATCATCAGCCCCAGCATTTT. Its translation is CASRRTGYHQPQHF.